One sample yielded the 9 T cell receptor beta chains listed below, sequenced in a study of blood T cell repertoires in COVID-19. Assay used: immunoSEQ multiplex PCR; TCRdb lists only in-frame clones, some missing. In the table there are about 270,000 clones, about 81% of which are singletons. Sequencing was done on a sample of peripheral blood. These receptors originate from a human donor with COVID-19, enrolled during active disease. The donor label of this sample is uncertain.

This clone is a singleton in its sample. This chain uses TRBV21-1 with TRBJ2-1; the table's D call, TRBD2, was not checked against the DNA. TRBV21-1 constitutes a pseudogene. This CDR3 is built from 22 residues. The CDR3 reads CASTPSRLAGGPHSSSYNEQFF. CDR3 sequence (DNA): TGTGCCAGCACGCCCTCTCGTTTAGCGGGAGGGCCCCACTCGAGTTCCTACAATGAGCAGTTCTTC.

The chain has TRBV24-1 and TRBJ2-2; a possible D gene is TRBD1 (7 bases). Germline CDR1 reads KGHDR; CDR2 reads SFDVKD. This CDR3 has 15 residues. The V end was cut by 4 bases, the J end by 6 bases, with 14 bases between. The CDR3 is CATSEGQGGAGELFF. For the CDR3, the DNA is TGTGCCACCAGTGAGGGCCAGGGGGGAGCCGGGGAGCTGTTTTTT.

This clone was recorded once. The chain recombines TRBV12-5 with TRBJ2-5, with 8 positions matching TRBD1. The ends lost 1 base at V and 2 bases at J; junction bases unmatched: 3. The CDR3 spans 15 residues. Per germline, CDR1 LGHNT and CDR2 FRNRAP. As DNA, the CDR3 is TGTGCTAGTGGTTTGGGTGGACAGGGACAAGAGACCCAGTACTTC. This encodes CASGLGGQGQETQYF.

A few counts support this clone. The chain combines TRBV19 with TRBJ2-2, with 9 bases aligning to TRBD1. CDR1 and CDR2 (germline): LNHDA, SQIVND (reference sequence). V was clipped by 9 bases and J by 7 bases; unmatched bases: 6. The CDR3 contains 13 residues. The CDR3 sequence: CASRDRVDGELFF. Here the CDR3 DNA reads TGTGCCAGCCGGGACAGGGTGGACGGGGAGCTGTTTTTT.

The chain combines TRBV6-6 with TRBJ1-6; D is uncertain. Trimming cost V 8 bases and J 2 bases, with 7 bases left between them. The germline V gene has CDR1 MNHNY and CDR2 SVGAGI (reference sequence). The CDR3 runs to 13 residues. The CDR3 spells CASGGTYNSPLHF. CDR3 sequence (DNA): TGTGCCAGCGGCGGTACCTATAATTCACCCCTCCACTTT.

The chain employs TRBV30 and TRBJ2-7, with 8 bases fitting TRBD2. The CDR3 loop spans 15 amino acids. V was clipped by 3 bases and J by 0 bases; unmatched bases: 7. The V gene's germline CDR1 is GTSNPN and CDR2 SVGIG (reference sequence). The DNA for the CDR3 is TGTGCCTGGAGGGGCCCGGGGGGGGGCTCCTACGAGCAGTACTTC. Translated, it gives CAWRGPGGGSYEQYF.

This clone appeared once. The chain carries TRBV19 and TRBJ1-5; 7 bases agree with TRBD1. There are 13 residues in the CDR3. The ends lost 9 bases at V and 6 bases at J; junction bases unmatched: 8. CDR1 and CDR2 from the germline V gene are LNHDA and SQIVND (reference sequence). CDR3 sequence reads: CASTGEFGQPQHF. The CDR3, as DNA: TGTGCCAGCACAGGGGAATTTGGTCAGCCCCAGCATTTT.

J is TRBJ2-2 and V is TRBV29-1; D ambiguous. V dropped 7 bases and J dropped 0 bases, with 9 bases sitting between them. Looked up from germline, CDR1 is SQVTM and CDR2 is ANQGSEA. The length of the CDR3 is 13 residues. Here the CDR3 reads CSGLTSNTGELFF. Written as DNA, the CDR3 is TGCAGCGGTCTTACATCGAACACCGGGGAGCTGTTTTTT.

With regard to this clone: One junction end does not reproduce the germline sequence, and a read error may be involved. The chain is built from TRBV29-1 and TRBJ1-2; D is perhaps TRBD1 (6 bases). Germline V gene data show CDR1 as SQVTM and CDR2 as ANQGSEA. The CDR3 covers 11 residues. CDR3 in DNA: TGCAGCGTTGACCAGGGGTCGCGTTTGGCCTTC. Encoded protein: CSVDQGSRLAF.